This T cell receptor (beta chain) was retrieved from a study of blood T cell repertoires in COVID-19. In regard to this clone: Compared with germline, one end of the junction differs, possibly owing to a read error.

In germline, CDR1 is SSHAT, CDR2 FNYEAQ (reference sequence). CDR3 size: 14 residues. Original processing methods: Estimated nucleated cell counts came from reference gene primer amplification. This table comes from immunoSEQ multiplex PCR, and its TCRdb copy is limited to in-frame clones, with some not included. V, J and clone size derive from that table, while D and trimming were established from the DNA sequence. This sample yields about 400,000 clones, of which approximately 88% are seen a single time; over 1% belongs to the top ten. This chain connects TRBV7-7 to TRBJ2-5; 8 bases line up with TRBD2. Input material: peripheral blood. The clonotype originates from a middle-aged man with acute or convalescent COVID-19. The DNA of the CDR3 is TGTGCTAGCAGCAACCCCCGGGAGGGGGAGACCCAGTACTTC. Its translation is CASSNPREGETQYF.